This TCR beta chain was retrieved from a study of T cell responses to AZD1222 COVID-19 vaccine. The assay was immunoSEQ multiplex PCR, and TCRdb's table has in-frame clones only and misses some. The sample lists about 160,000 clones, 75% to 90% seen once, with about 6.9% in the top ten. Regarding the study as a whole: Unmutated variant regions reportedly attract nearly half of all spike-specific TCRs. Repertoires were collected only later (after the peak T cell response had occurred). A rise in Spike-specific TCR breadth and depth followed two AZD1222 doses. Donors in the cohort were predominantly white British and more often female, and clonal diversity was possibly underestimated.

Note on this clone: Its antigen is not known.

Sequencing used peripheral blood, obtained on day 0 of AZD1222 vaccination. The receptor's source is an adult in good health.

Here the CDR3 DNA reads TGCAGCGTTGTAGACGGCAATCAGCCCCAGCATTTT. Translating it yields CSVVDGNQPQHF. The chain employs TRBV29-1 and TRBJ1-5; D unresolved. Germline CDR1 and CDR2: SQVTM and ANQGSEA. Trimming stripped 4 bases from V and 2 bases from J, with 6 bases between. This CDR3 region has 12 residues.